Below are 6 T cell receptor beta chains sequenced from a single sample in a study of cytomegalovirus exposure and HLA in healthy donors. Primers included in the PCR were 60 Vbeta and 13 Jbeta primers. Repertoires were generated with immunoSEQ multiplex PCR, while TCRdb's copy carries only in-frame clones and drops some. The sample holds about 160,000 clones, around 88% seen once. Sequenced: PBMCs. These receptors all stem from a woman aged 25-40 years in good health and CMV-seronegative.

CDR3 residues: CASSLATGVASTYEQYF. The DNA of the CDR3 is TGTGCCAGCAGCTTGGCCACAGGGGTCGCGTCGACCTACGAGCAGTACTTC. This chain connects TRBV5-4 to TRBJ2-7; 7 bases are a match to TRBD1. This CDR3 has 17 amino acids. J lost 2 bases, V lost 0 bases, and 11 bases had no gene match. Germline CDR1 SGHNT, CDR2 YYREEE (reference sequence).

The chain joins TRBV19 to TRBJ2-2; 8 bases match TRBD1. This CDR3 is built from 18 residues. The V gene's germline CDR1 is LNHDA and CDR2 SQIVND (reference sequence). Germline trimming cut 9 bases from V and 2 bases from J; bases unmatched to any gene: 17. The DNA of the CDR3 is TGTGCCAGCTACTCACCTTTCCCGGGACAGGTTAACACCGGGGAGCTGTTTTTT. Amino acid sequence: CASYSPFPGQVNTGELFF. The variable domain in full, completed from reference TRBV19 and TRBJ2-2, reads DGGITQSPKYLFRKEGQNVTLSCEQNLNHDAMYWYRQDPGQGLRLIYYSQIVNDFQKGDIAEGYSVSREKKESFPLTVTSAQKNPTAFYLCASYSPFPGQVNTGELFFGEGSRLTVL.

The chain links TRBV6-5 to TRBJ1-3; no definite D call. Per germline, CDR1 MNHEY and CDR2 SVGAGI. The V gene lost 8 bases and the J gene lost 2 bases, with 16 bases spanning the gap. The CDR3 is 15 amino acids. The CDR3 reads CASGLDKGAGNTIYF. The DNA for the CDR3 is TGTGCCAGCGGACTAGACAAAGGCGCTGGAAACACCATATATTTT.

The rearrangement uses TRBV19 and TRBJ2-2; 12 positions agree with TRBD2. CDR3 length equals 15 residues. Germline V gene sequence: CDR1 LNHDA, CDR2 SQIVND (reference sequence). Trimming removed 2 bases from V and 6 bases from J; junction bases left unmatched: 1. CDR3 loop: CASSILAGGPGELFF. Written as DNA, the CDR3 is TGTGCCAGTAGTATACTAGCGGGAGGGCCCGGGGAGCTGTTTTTT.

The chain has TRBV7-9 and TRBJ2-5; 9 bases are a match to TRBD2. In germline, CDR1 is SEHNR, CDR2 FQNEAQ (reference sequence). The CDR3 loop spans 17 amino acids. With V trimmed by 1 base and J by 5 bases, 11 bases remained unmatched. The CDR3: CASSLGPAGGPGETQYF. The CDR3 DNA is TGTGCCAGCAGCTTAGGGCCAGCGGGGGGCCCTGGGGAGACCCAGTACTTC.

This clone appeared once. V and J are TRBV12-5 and TRBJ2-3; TRBD2 matches 9 bases. The CDR3 has 19 residues. Per germline, CDR1 LGHNT and CDR2 FRNRAP. Germline trimming cut 4 bases from V and 0 bases from J; bases unmatched to any gene: 14. CDR3: CASGSSRAGGPESTDTQYF. As DNA, the CDR3 is TGTGCTAGTGGTTCCTCGCGCGCGGGGGGGCCAGAGAGCACAGATACGCAGTATTTT.